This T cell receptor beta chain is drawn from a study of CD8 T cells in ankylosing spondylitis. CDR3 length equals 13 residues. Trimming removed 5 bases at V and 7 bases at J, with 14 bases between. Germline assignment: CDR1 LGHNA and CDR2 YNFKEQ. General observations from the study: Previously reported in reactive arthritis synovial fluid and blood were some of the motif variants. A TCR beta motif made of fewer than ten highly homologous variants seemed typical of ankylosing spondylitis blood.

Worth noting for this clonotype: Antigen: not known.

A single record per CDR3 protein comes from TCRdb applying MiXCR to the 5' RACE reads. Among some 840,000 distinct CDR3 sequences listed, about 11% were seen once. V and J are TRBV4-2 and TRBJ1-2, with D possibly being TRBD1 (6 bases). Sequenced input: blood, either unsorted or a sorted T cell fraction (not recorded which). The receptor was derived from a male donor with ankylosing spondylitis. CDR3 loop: CASSFSDRSGYTF. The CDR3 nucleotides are TGTGCCAGCAGCTTTAGCGACAGGTCTGGCTACACCTTC.